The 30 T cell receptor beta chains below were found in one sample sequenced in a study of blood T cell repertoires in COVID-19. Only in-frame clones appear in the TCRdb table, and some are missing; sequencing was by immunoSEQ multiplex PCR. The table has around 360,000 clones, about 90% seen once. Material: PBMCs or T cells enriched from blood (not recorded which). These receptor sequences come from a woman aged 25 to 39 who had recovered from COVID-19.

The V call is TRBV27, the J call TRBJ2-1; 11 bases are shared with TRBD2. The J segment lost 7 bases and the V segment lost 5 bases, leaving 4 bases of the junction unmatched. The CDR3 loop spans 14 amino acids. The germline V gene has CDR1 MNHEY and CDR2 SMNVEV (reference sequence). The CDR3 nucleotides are TGTGCCAGCAGTGGACTAGCGGGCGGTAATGAGCAGTTCTTC. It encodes CASSGLAGGNEQFF.

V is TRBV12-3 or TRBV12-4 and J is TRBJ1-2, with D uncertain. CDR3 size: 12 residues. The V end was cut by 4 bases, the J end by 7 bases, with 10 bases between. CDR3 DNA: TGTGCCAGCAGTTCTTGGGGAGGTGGCTACACCTTC. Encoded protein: CASSSWGGGYTF.

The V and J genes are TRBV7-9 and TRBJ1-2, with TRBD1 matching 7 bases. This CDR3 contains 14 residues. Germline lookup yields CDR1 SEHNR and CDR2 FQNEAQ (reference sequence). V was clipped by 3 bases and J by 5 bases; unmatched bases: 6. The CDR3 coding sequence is TGTGCCAGCAGCTTCGGGACAGTTGGTTATGGCTACACCTTC. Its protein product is CASSFGTVGYGYTF.

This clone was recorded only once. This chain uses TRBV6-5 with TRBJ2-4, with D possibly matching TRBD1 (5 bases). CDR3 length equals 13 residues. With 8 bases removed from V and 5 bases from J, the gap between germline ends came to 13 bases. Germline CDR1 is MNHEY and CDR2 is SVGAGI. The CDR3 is CASGAAPQNIQYF. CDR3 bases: TGTGCCAGCGGGGCGGCTCCCCAAAACATTCAGTACTTC.

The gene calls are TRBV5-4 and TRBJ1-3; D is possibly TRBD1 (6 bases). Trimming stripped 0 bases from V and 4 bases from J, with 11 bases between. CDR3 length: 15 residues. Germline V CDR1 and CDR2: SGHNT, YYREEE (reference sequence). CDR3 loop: CASSLDRVWGNTIYF. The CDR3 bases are TGTGCCAGCAGCTTGGACAGGGTATGGGGAAACACCATATATTTT. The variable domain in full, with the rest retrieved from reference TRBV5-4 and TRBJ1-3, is ETGVTQSPTHLIKTRGQQVTLRCSSQSGHNTVSWYQQALGQGPQFIFQYYREEENGRGNFPPRFSGLQFPNYSSELNVNALELDDSALYLCASSLDRVWGNTIYFGEGSWLTVV.

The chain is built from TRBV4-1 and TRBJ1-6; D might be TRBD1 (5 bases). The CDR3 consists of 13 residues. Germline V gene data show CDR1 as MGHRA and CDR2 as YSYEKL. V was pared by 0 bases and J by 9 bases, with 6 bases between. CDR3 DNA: TGCGCCAGCAGCCAAGAGACAGCTTCACCCCTCCACTTT. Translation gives CASSQETASPLHF.

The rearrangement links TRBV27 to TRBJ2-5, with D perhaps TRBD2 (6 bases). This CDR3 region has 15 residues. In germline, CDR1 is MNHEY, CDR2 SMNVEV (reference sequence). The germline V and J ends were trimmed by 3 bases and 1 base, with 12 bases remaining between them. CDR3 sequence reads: CASSFTGSIQETQYF. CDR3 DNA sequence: TGTGCCAGCAGTTTCACCGGGAGCATCCAAGAGACCCAGTACTTC.

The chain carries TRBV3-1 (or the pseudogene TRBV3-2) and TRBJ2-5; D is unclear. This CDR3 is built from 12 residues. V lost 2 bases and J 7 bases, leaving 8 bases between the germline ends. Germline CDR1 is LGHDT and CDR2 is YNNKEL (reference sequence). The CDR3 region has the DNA TGTGCCAGCAGCCAAAGCCCAGGGACCCAGTACTTC. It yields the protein CASSQSPGTQYF.

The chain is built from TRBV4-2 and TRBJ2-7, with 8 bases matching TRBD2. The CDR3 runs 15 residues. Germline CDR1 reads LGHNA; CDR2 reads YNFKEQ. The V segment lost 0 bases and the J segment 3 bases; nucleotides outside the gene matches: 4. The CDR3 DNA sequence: TGTGCCAGCAGCCAAGAGACTAGCGCGATCTACGAGCAGTACTTC. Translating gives CASSQETSAIYEQYF.

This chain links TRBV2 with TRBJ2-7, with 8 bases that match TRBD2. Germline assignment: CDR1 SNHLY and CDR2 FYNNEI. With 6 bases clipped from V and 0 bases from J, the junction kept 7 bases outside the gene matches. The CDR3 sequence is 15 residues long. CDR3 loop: CASRTGTRDSYEQYF. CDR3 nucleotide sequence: TGTGCCAGCAGGACCGGGACTAGGGACTCCTACGAGCAGTACTTC.

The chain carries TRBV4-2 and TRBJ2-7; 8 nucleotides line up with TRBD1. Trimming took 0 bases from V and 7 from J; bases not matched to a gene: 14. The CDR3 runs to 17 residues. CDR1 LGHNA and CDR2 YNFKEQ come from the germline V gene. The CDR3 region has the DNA TGTGCCAGCAGCCAAGAGGACAGGGTCTCGGCTTTTGGGGAGCAGTACTTC. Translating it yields CASSQEDRVSAFGEQYF.

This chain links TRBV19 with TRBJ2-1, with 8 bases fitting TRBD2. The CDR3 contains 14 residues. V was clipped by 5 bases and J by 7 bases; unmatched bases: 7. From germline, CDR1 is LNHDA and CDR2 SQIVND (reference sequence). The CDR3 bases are TGTGCCAGTAGTCTCCTCGGGGGGGCGAATGAGCAGTTCTTC. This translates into CASSLLGGANEQFF.

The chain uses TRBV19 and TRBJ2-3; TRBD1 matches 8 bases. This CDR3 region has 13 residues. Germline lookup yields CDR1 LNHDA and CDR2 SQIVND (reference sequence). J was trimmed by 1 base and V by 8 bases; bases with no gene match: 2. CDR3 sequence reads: CASSTGGTDTQYF. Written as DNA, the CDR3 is TGTGCCAGTTCGACAGGGGGCACAGATACGCAGTATTTT.

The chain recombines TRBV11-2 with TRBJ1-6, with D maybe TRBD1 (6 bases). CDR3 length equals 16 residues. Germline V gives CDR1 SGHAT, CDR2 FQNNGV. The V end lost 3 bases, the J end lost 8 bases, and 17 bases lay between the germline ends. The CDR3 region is CASSLGRGGRHSPLHF. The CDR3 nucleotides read TGTGCCAGCAGCTTGGGGCGGGGGGGCCGCCATTCACCCCTCCACTTT. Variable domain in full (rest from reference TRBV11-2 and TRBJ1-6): EAGVAQSPRYKIIEKRQSVAFWCNPISGHATLYWYQQILGQGPKLLIQFQNNGVVDDSQLPKDRFSAERLKGVDSTLKIQPAKLEDSAVYLCASSLGRGGRHSPLHFGNGTRLTVT.

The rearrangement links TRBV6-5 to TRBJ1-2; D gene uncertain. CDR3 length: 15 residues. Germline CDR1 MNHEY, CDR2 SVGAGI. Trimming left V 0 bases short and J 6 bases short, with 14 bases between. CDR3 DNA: TGTGCCAGCAGTTACTCGGGAAGGGAGGGCGATGGCTACACCTTC. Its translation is CASSYSGREGDGYTF.

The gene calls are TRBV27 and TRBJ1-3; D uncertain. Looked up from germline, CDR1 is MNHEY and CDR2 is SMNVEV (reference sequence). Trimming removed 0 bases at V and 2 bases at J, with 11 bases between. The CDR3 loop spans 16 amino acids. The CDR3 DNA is TGTGCCAGCAGTTTATCGGCGGATAAAACTGGAAACACCATATATTTT. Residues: CASSLSADKTGNTIYF.

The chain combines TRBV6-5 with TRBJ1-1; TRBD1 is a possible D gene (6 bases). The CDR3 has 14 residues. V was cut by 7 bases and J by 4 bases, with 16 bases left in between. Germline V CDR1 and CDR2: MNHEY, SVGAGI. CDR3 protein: CASTIGGGITEAFF. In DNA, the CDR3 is TGTGCCAGCACCATAGGGGGGGGAATCACTGAAGCTTTCTTT.

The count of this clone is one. In nucleotides, the CDR3 is TGTGCCAGCAGTTCACCGCGCGGGGGGCTAGCCTATGGCTACACCTTC. This sequence encodes CASSSPRGGLAYGYTF. The chain links TRBV28 to TRBJ1-2, with D perhaps TRBD1 (6 bases). Between the trimmed V and J ends, which lost 4 bases and 4 bases, there was a span of 19 bases. Germline V gene sequence: CDR1 MDHEN, CDR2 SYDVKM. The CDR3 runs to 16 residues.

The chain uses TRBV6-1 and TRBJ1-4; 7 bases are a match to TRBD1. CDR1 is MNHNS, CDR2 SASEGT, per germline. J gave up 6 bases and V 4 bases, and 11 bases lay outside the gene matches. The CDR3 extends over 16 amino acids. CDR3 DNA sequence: TGTGCCAGCAGTGTCGGGTTTACAGGGGAAGATGAAAAACTGTTTTTT. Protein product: CASSVGFTGEDEKLFF.

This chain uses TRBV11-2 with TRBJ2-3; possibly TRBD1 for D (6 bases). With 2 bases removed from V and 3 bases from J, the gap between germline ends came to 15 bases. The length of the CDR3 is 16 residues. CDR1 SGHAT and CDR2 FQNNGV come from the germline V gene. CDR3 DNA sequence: TGTGCCAGCAGCTTACGCTCCGGGACACGGACAGATACGCAGTATTTT. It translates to CASSLRSGTRTDTQYF.

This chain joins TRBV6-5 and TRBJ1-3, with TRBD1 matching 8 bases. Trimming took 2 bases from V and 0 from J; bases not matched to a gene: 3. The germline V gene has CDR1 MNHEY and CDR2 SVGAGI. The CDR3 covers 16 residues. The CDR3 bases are TGTGCCAGCAGTTACGGGACAGGAGTCTCTGGAAACACCATATATTTT. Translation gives CASSYGTGVSGNTIYF.

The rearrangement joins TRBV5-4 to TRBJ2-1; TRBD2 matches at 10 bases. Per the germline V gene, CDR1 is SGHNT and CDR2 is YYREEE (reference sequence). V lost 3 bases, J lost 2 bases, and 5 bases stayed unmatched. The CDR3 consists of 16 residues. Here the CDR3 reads CASSSTSGATYNEQFF. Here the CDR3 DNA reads TGTGCCAGCAGCTCTACTAGCGGGGCTACCTACAATGAGCAGTTCTTC. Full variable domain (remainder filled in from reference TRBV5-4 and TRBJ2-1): ETGVTQSPTHLIKTRGQQVTLRCSSQSGHNTVSWYQQALGQGPQFIFQYYREEENGRGNFPPRFSGLQFPNYSSELNVNALELDDSALYLCASSSTSGATYNEQFFGPGTRLTVL.

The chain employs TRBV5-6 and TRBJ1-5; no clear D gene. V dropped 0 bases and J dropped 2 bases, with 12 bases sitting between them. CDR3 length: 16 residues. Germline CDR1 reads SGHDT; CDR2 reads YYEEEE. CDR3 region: CASSLAPVVGNQPQHF. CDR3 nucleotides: TGTGCCAGCAGCTTGGCCCCGGTGGTTGGCAATCAGCCCCAGCATTTT.

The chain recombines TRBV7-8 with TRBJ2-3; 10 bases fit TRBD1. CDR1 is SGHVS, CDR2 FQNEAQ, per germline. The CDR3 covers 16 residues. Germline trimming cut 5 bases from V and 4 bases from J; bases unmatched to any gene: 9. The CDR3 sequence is CASSPGDRGFADTQYF. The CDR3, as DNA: TGTGCCAGCAGCCCGGGGGACAGGGGCTTCGCAGATACGCAGTATTTT.

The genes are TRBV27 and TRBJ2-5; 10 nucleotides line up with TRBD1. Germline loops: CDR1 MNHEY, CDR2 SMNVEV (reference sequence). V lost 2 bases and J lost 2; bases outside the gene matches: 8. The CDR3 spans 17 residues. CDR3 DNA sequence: TGTGCCAGCAGTTTAAGCCGAGGGACAGGGGTACAAGAGACCCAGTACTTC. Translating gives CASSLSRGTGVQETQYF.

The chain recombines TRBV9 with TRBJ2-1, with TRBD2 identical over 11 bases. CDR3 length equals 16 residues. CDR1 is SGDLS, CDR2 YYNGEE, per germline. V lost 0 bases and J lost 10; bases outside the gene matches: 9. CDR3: CASSVAGSGGVGEQFF. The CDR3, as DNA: TGTGCCAGCAGCGTAGCTGGTAGCGGGGGGGTTGGAGAGCAGTTCTTC. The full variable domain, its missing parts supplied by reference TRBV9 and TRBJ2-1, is DSGVTQTPKHLITATGQRVTLRCSPRSGDLSVYWYQQSLDQGLQFLIQYYNGEERAKGNILERFSAQQFPDLHSELNLSSLELGDSALYFCASSVAGSGGVGEQFFGPGTRLTVL.

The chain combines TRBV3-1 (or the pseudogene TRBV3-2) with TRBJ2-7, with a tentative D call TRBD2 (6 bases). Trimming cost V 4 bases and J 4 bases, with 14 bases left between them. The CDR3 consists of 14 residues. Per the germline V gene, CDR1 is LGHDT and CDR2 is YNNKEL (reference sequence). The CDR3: CASSPGGNRYEQYF. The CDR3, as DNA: TGTGCCAGCAGCCCTGGGGGGAACCGATACGAGCAGTACTTC.

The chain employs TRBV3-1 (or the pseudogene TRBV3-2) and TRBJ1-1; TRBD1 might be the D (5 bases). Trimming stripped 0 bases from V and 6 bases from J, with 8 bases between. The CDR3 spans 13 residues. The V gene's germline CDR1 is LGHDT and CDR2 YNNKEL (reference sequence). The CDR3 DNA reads TGTGCCAGCAGCCAAGAAGGAGGGGCTGAAGCTTTCTTT. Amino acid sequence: CASSQEGGAEAFF.

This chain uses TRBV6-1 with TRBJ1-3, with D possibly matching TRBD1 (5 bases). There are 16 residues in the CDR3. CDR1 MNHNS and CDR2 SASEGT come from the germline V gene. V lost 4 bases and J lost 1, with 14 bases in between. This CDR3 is CASSVDTSGSGNTIYF. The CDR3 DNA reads TGTGCCAGCAGTGTAGACACTTCAGGGTCTGGAAACACCATATATTTT.

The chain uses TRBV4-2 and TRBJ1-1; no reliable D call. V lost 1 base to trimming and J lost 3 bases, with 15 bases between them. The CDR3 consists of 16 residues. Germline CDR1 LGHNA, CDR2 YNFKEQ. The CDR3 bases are TGTGCCAGCAGCCAAGCGGCCTCCCTGGAGCACACTGAAGCTTTCTTT. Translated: CASSQAASLEHTEAFF.